Shown below are 27 T cell receptor beta chains from a single sample sequenced in a study of T cells in women clearing cervical HPV infection. The protocol was immunoSEQ multiplex PCR, while the TCRdb copy is restricted to in-frame clones and leaves out a portion. The sample totals approximately 35,000 clones; its top ten clones hold less than 2%. The source material was blood buffy coat. These TCRs come from a woman between 18 and 69 years old with a cervical HPV16 infection that either progressed to CIN3+ or cleared (not recorded which).

To note about this clone: The read ends 3 residues before the CDR3 terminus; that terminus is restored from the germline J gene. This sequence joins TRBV2 and TRBJ2-5, with D possibly TRBD1 on 5 matching bases. V lost 9 bases to trimming and J lost 1 base, with 12 bases between them. The CDR3 consists of 13 residues. From germline, CDR1 is SNHLY and CDR2 FYNNEI. CDR3 amino acids: CASTQVFQETQYF. CDR3 DNA, as far as it was read: TGTGCCAGTACACAGGTCTTCCAAGAGACC. Supplemented by reference TRBV2 and TRBJ2-5, the full variable domain reads EPEVTQTPSHQVTQMGQEVILRCVPISNHLYFYWYRQILGQKVEFLVSFYNNEISEKSEIFDDQFSVERPDGSNFTLKIRSTKLEDSAMYFCASTQVFQETQYFGPGTRLLVL.

Concerning this clone: The read terminates 3 residues ahead of where the CDR3 ends, so the germline J gene completes it. The chain is built from TRBV20-1 and TRBJ2-1, with D uncertain. V lost 3 bases, J lost 0 bases, and 12 bases lay in between. This CDR3 has 15 amino acids. Germline V gene sequence: CDR1 DFQATT, CDR2 SNEGSKA (reference sequence). The CDR3 DNA, read in part, is TGCAGTGCTAGGAGCCTCAAAAGCTCCTACAATGAG. Protein: CSARSLKSSYNE. The full CDR3 is CSARSLKSSYNEQFF.

Comment on this clone: The read is 3 residues too short to cover the CDR3 end, so that end is filled in from the germline J gene. The genes are TRBV29-1 and TRBJ2-1, with 16 nucleotides matching TRBD2. V shed 0 bases, J shed 0 bases, and the junction held 14 bases outside the gene matches. The length of the CDR3 is 22 residues. Germline values: CDR1 SQVTM, CDR2 ANQGSEA. CDR3 amino acids: CSVEDAFFGTSGRESSYNEQFF. The covered CDR3 bases are TGCAGCGTTGAAGATGCCTTCTTTGGGACTAGCGGGAGGGAGAGCTCCTACAATGAG.

As regards this clone: The read falls 3 residues short of the CDR3 end, and the missing part is taken from the germline J gene. This chain connects TRBV11-1 to TRBJ2-1; TRBD2 aligns across 8 bases. CDR1 SGHAT and CDR2 FQDESV come from the germline V gene (reference sequence). The CDR3 is 15 amino acids. V trimming: 5 bases; J trimming: 6 bases; junction bases outside the gene matches: 9. This CDR3 reads CASSGTKREINEQFF. Incomplete CDR3 DNA: TGTGCCAGCAGCGGGACTAAGCGGGAGATCAATGAG.

Concerning this clone: The read halts 3 residues ahead of the CDR3 end, with the missing end drawn from the germline J gene. The chain carries TRBV5-1 and TRBJ2-7, with D possibly matching TRBD1 (6 bases). Trimming pared 4 bases from V and 5 bases from J, leaving 19 bases between. CDR3 length: 15 amino acids. CDR1 is SGHRS and CDR2 is YFSETQ in the germline V gene. The sequenced part of the CDR3 DNA is TGCGCCAGCAGCCGAACTACAGGGTTAGGACACGAG. Its translation is CASSRTTGLGHE. The whole CDR3 sequence is CASSRTTGLGHEQYF.

On this clone: Read sequence stops 3 residues before the CDR3 end, and the germline J gene provides the missing end. This chain connects TRBV20-1 to TRBJ2-7, with 8 bases fitting TRBD2. The V gene end was trimmed by 3 bases and the J gene end by 3 bases; junction bases not matched to a gene: 4. Germline CDR1 DFQATT, CDR2 SNEGSKA (reference sequence). The CDR3 loop spans 13 amino acids. CDR3 amino acids: CSASLSGNYEQYF. The covered CDR3 bases are TGCAGTGCTAGTCTTAGCGGGAACTACGAG.

With regard to this clone: The CDR3 end lies 3 residues beyond the end of the read and is filled in from the germline J gene. V usage is TRBV2 and J usage is TRBJ1-4; TRBD1 is a possible D gene (5 bases). The CDR3 loop spans 14 amino acids. Germline lookup yields CDR1 SNHLY and CDR2 FYNNEI. V gave up 2 bases and J gave up 7 bases, with 11 bases separating them. The CDR3 reads CASSERGVGEKLFF. The sequenced part of the CDR3 DNA is TGTGCCAGCAGTGAACGGGGGGTTGGTGAAAAA.

As to this clone: The CDR3 end falls 3 residues outside the read, so it is completed with the germline J gene. The chain links TRBV30 to TRBJ1-1; 9 positions agree with TRBD1. The CDR3 spans 15 residues. Germline V gene lookup returns CDR1 GTSNPN and CDR2 SVGIG (reference sequence). The sequenced CDR3 bases are TGTGCCTGGAGTGTACAGGACAGGGGCTTTGGGGTG. Protein sequence: CAWSVQDRGFGV. The whole CDR3 sequence is CAWSVQDRGFGVAFF.

Note on this clone: The read ends 3 residues before the CDR3 terminus; that terminus is restored from the germline J gene. The chain is built from TRBV7-2 and TRBJ2-2; D might be TRBD2 (6 bases). The CDR3 sequence is 14 residues long. CDR1 and CDR2 from the germline V gene are SGHTA and FQGNSA. Between the trimmed V and J ends, which lost 5 bases and 7 bases, there was a span of 14 bases. Partial CDR3 DNA: TGTGCCAGCAGCGGGCGACTAGTTGACGGGGAG. The encoded protein is CASSGRLVDGE. The complete CDR3 protein is CASSGRLVDGELFF.

CDR3 DNA, as far as it was read: TGTGCCAGCGACGCCGGGACAGAATCCGGGGAG. It codes for CASDAGTESGE. In full, the CDR3 reads CASDAGTESGELFF. The V and J genes are TRBV7-8 and TRBJ2-2; 7 nucleotides match TRBD1. The read ends 3 residues early relative to the CDR3; the germline J gene fills the gap. Trimming cost V 8 bases and J 6 bases; bases outside gene matches: 9. Germline V CDR1 and CDR2: SGHVS, FQNEAQ. This CDR3 has 14 residues.

In the case of this clone: Sequencing ends 3 residues short of the CDR3 end; the germline J gene provides the rest. The chain uses TRBV5-5 and TRBJ2-3; 12 bases fit TRBD2. In germline, CDR1 is SGHKS, CDR2 YYEKEE (reference sequence). The CDR3 spans 14 residues. The sequenced part of the CDR3 DNA is TGTGCCAGCAGCTTGGCTAGCGGGAGGGAGACG. Translated: CASSLASGRET. The complete CDR3 protein is CASSLASGRETQYF.

Worth noting for this clone: The CDR3 goes on 3 residues after the read ends, and that part is filled in from the germline J gene. V usage is TRBV28 and J usage is TRBJ2-1, with 8 bases fitting TRBD1. After removal of 3 bases from V and 7 bases from J, the junction contained 23 bases not matched to a gene. The germline gives CDR1 MDHEN, CDR2 SYDVKM. This CDR3 contains 20 residues. The sequenced CDR3 bases are TGTGCCAGCAGTTTTAGGGGGACAGGTTCGCCCTTAGCGCTACTTAATGAG. It is translated as CASSFRGTGSPLALLNE. The full CDR3 protein reads CASSFRGTGSPLALLNEQFF.

To note about this clone: The read stops 3 residues short of the end of the CDR3; the missing end is completed from the germline J gene. The genes are TRBV5-4 and TRBJ1-2, with 8 bases that match TRBD1. With 4 bases clipped from V and 3 bases from J, the junction kept 2 bases outside the gene matches. The germline V gene has CDR1 SGHNT and CDR2 YYREEE (reference sequence). CDR3 length equals 13 residues. The DNA read from the CDR3 is TGTGCCAGCAGCACGGACAGGGACTATGGC. Protein product: CASSTDRDYG. The entire CDR3 is CASSTDRDYGYTF. Full variable domain (rest looked up from reference TRBV5-4 and TRBJ1-2): ETGVTQSPTHLIKTRGQQVTLRCSSQSGHNTVSWYQQALGQGPQFIFQYYREEENGRGNFPPRFSGLQFPNYSSELNVNALELDDSALYLCASSTDRDYGYTFGSGTRLTVV.

Of note for this clone: The CDR3 end falls 3 residues outside the read, so it is completed with the germline J gene. The J gene is TRBJ1-5, the V gene TRBV19; TRBD1 matches 9 bases. Germline lookup yields CDR1 LNHDA and CDR2 SQIVND (reference sequence). V lost 8 bases and J lost 5; bases outside the gene matches: 10. This CDR3 spans 15 amino acids. CDR3 loop: CASGDRAFGDQPQHF. Partial CDR3 DNA: TGTGCCAGTGGGGACAGGGCATTCGGGGATCAGCCC.

The CDR3 region is CASSFFSGRARETQYF. The CDR3 bases that were read are TGCGCCAGCAGCTTTTTTAGCGGGAGGGCCCGTGAGACC. The V gene is TRBV5-1, the J gene TRBJ2-5, with 11 bases that match TRBD2. Coverage ceases 3 residues before the CDR3 finishes, and the germline J gene fills in the end. V lost 2 bases to trimming and J lost 5 bases; unmatched junction nucleotides: 8. The CDR3 length is 16 residues. CDR1 is SGHRS and CDR2 is YFSETQ in the germline V gene.

Points on this clone: Other DNA sequences within the sample encode an identical CDR3. CDR3 loop: CASSLQRNTEAFF. The sequenced part of the CDR3 DNA is TGCGCCAGCAGCTTACAGAGAAACACTGAA. The chain joins TRBV5-1 to TRBJ1-1; D remains ambiguous. The missing CDR3 end, 3 residues past where the read stops, is filled in from the germline J gene. Germline V gene lookup returns CDR1 SGHRS and CDR2 YFSETQ. Trimming stripped 2 bases from V and 2 bases from J, with 7 bases between. CDR3 length: 13 residues.

This clone shows up as medium-sized by frequency. The read terminates 3 residues before the CDR3 end, so the remaining end is supplied by the germline J gene. The chain combines TRBV19 with TRBJ2-7; 9 nucleotides match TRBD1. The CDR3 length is 15 residues. Germline lookup yields CDR1 LNHDA and CDR2 SQIVND (reference sequence). J was trimmed by 4 bases and V by 2 bases; bases with no gene match: 6. The DNA read from the CDR3 is TGTGCCAGTAGTATAAGTGGGACAGGGCTATACGAG. Its translation is CASSISGTGLYE. The CDR3 in its entirety is CASSISGTGLYEQYF.

On this clone: The read terminates 3 residues before the CDR3 end, so the remaining end is supplied by the germline J gene. The chain couples TRBV18 to TRBJ2-3; 8 bases match TRBD1. This CDR3 comprises 19 residues. V lost 3 bases to trimming and J lost 6 bases; unmatched junction nucleotides: 20. Germline CDR1 KGHSH, CDR2 LQKENI. The sequenced part of the CDR3 DNA is TGTGCCAGCTCACCGCAGGTCGGGGTCCGGGCAGGGGGCTTGGATACG. This translates into CASSPQVGVRAGGLDT. The CDR3 reads in full as CASSPQVGVRAGGLDTQYF.

With regard to this clone: The read halts 3 residues ahead of the CDR3 end, with the missing end drawn from the germline J gene. The gene calls are TRBV2 and TRBJ2-2; D unresolved. Germline assignment: CDR1 SNHLY and CDR2 FYNNEI. The germline V and J ends were trimmed by 6 bases and 7 bases, with 15 bases remaining between them. The CDR3 extends over 14 amino acids. The CDR3 here is CASSPGSFIGELFF. Incomplete CDR3 DNA: TGTGCCAGCAGCCCCGGGTCTTTTATCGGGGAG.

In the case of this clone: The CDR3 is cut off 3 residues early in the read; its end comes from the germline J gene. The V and J genes are TRBV7-8 and TRBJ2-5, with 9 nucleotides matching TRBD1. With 1 base clipped from V and 4 bases from J, the junction kept 10 bases outside the gene matches. The V gene's germline CDR1 is SGHVS and CDR2 FQNEAQ. The CDR3 runs 17 residues. Partial CDR3 DNA: TGTGCCAGCAGCTTAGTAATGGGACAGGGAAGACTAGAGACC. Translation gives CASSLVMGQGRLET. Given in full, the CDR3 is CASSLVMGQGRLETQYF.

Details on this clone: The read comes to an end 3 residues before the CDR3 does, leaving the germline J gene to fill in the end. This chain links TRBV5-1 with TRBJ1-5, with unresolved D. Germline V gene data show CDR1 as SGHRS and CDR2 as YFSETQ. The CDR3 covers 18 residues. V lost 5 bases and J 4 bases, leaving 25 bases between the germline ends. The part of the CDR3 DNA that was read is TGCGCCAGCAGGAGTGAGGCAGCCCCGACTATAGGGAATCAGCCC. Translating it yields CASRSEAAPTIGNQP. The CDR3 as a whole reads CASRSEAAPTIGNQPQHF.

Note on this clone: The read gets to within 3 residues of the CDR3 end, and the germline J gene fills in the rest. The chain recombines TRBV5-1 with TRBJ2-2; the D is unclear. Trimming stripped 0 bases from V and 3 bases from J, with 9 bases between. Germline loops: CDR1 SGHRS, CDR2 YFSETQ. This CDR3 contains 15 residues. The CDR3 is CASSLGEADTGELFF. Partial CDR3 DNA: TGCGCCAGCAGCTTGGGTGAGGCCGACACCGGGGAG.

Regarding this clone: From the germline J gene comes the end of the CDR3, since the read stops 3 residues before it. The rearrangement links TRBV5-1 to TRBJ2-3, with 9 bases identical to TRBD2. This CDR3 is built from 18 residues. The V gene end was trimmed by 0 bases and the J gene end by 2 bases; junction bases not matched to a gene: 10. Germline V lookup: CDR1 SGHRS, CDR2 YFSETQ. The CDR3 spells CASSLEGLAGPFTDTQYF. The CDR3 DNA, read in part, is TGCGCCAGCAGCTTGGAAGGGCTAGCGGGGCCTTTCACAGATACG.

CDR3 DNA (partial): TGTGCCTCTCGGGGGGACAGGACCACTTGGGGCAATCAGCCC. Its protein product is CASRGDRTTWGNQP. The CDR3, in full, reads CASRGDRTTWGNQPQHF. This chain connects TRBV2 to TRBJ1-5; TRBD1 aligns across 8 bases. The read gets to within 3 residues of the CDR3 end, and the germline J gene fills in the rest. Germline V gene lookup returns CDR1 SNHLY and CDR2 FYNNEI. V was pared by 11 bases and J by 2 bases, with 17 bases of the junction left unmatched. The CDR3 extends over 17 amino acids.

Worth noting for this clone: With the read ending 3 residues before the CDR3 end, the germline J gene is used to fill in that end. The rearrangement joins TRBV30 to TRBJ1-4; 8 positions agree with TRBD1. Germline V CDR1 and CDR2: GTSNPN, SVGIG (reference sequence). CDR3 size: 16 residues. The CDR3 sequence is CAWSTPHRGVSSPLFF. CDR3 DNA (partial): TGTGCCTGGAGTACCCCACACAGGGGGGTCTCTTCACCA.

Comment on this clone: The read comes to an end 3 residues before the CDR3 does, leaving the germline J gene to fill in the end. At the DNA level, this CDR3 is encoded by other sequences in the same sample as well. The rearrangement uses TRBV6-2 or TRBV6-3 and TRBJ1-3; 8 bases line up with TRBD1. CDR1 is MNHEY, CDR2 SVGEGT, per germline. The V segment lost 6 bases and the J segment 0 bases; nucleotides outside the gene matches: 7. This CDR3 has 16 amino acids. CDR3 DNA (partial): TGTGCCAGCAGCGAAGGACAGGGACACTCTGGAAACACC. It codes for CASSEGQGHSGNT. The whole CDR3 is CASSEGQGHSGNTIYF.

As for this clone: The read finishes 3 residues shy of the CDR3 end, and the germline J gene is used to complete it. The sample carries other DNA sequences with the same CDR3. V is TRBV18 and J is TRBJ2-7; a weak D match, TRBD1 (6 bases). The germline V gene encodes CDR1 KGHSH and CDR2 LQKENI. Trimming removed 6 bases from V and 2 bases from J, with 14 bases in between. The CDR3 sequence is 14 residues long. This CDR3 reads CASSPGADAYEQYF. The CDR3 bases that were read are TGTGCCAGCTCCCCAGGGGCGGACGCCTACGAG.